This T cell receptor (beta chain) was recorded in a study of T cells in Graves' hyperthyroidism and ophthalmopathy. Looking at the study overall: The initial diagnosis was the point when peripheral blood was collected, ahead of any treatment. Overall study results and limits: By a 13 V-J model, ophthalmopathy was set apart from stable hyperthyroidism.

For this clonotype: Its antigen remains unknown.

Authors of the study amplified TCR beta CDR3 regions from RNA transcripts. First-round RT-PCR of the TCR CDR3 relied on the HTBI primer set. MiXCR was run by TCRdb on the multiplex PCR reads, yielding one entry per CDR3 protein. Found here are 660,000 or so distinct CDR3 sequences, around 21% of them singletons; the top ten hold 34%. Germline V lookup: CDR1 MNHEY, CDR2 SVGEGT. The CDR3 has 15 residues. V lost 3 bases to trimming and J lost 3 bases, with 12 bases between them. This rearrangement joins TRBV6-2 or TRBV6-3 to TRBJ2-1; D might be TRBD1 (5 bases). The sequence was collected from a man aged 25 to 40 with Graves' ophthalmopathy. The sample taken for sequencing was blood. The CDR3 loop is CASSYEPRGYNEQFF. The CDR3, as DNA: TGTGCCAGCAGTTATGAACCTAGGGGCTACAATGAGCAGTTCTTC.